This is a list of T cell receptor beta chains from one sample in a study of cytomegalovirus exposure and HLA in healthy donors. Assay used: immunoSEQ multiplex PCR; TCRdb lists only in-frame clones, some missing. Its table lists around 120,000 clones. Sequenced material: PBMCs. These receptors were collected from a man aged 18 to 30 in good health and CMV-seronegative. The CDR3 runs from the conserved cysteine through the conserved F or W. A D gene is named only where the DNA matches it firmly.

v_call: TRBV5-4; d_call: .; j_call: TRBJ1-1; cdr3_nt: TGTGCCAGCAGCCCGGGACACCGAAACACTGAAGCTTTCTTT; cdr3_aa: CASSPGHRNTEAFF
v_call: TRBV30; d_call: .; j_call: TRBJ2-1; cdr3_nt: TGTGCCTGGAGTGACGGGGGCAGGGGGGTTAGTGAGCAGTTCTTC; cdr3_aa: CAWSDGGRGVSEQFF
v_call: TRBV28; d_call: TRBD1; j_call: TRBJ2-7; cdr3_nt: TGTGCCAGCAGTCTCAAAGGGGGCGCCAGGATTACCGCCTACGAGCAGTACTTC; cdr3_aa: CASSLKGGARITAYEQYF
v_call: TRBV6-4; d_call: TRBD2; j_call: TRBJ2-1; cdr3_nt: TGTGCCAGCAGTCCGGGACTAGAGGGCCACAATGAGCAGTTCTTC; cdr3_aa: CASSPGLEGHNEQFF
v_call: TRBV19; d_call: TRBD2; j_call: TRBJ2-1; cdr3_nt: TGTGCCAGTACCATTTCTAGGAGCGGGAACAATGAGCAGTTCTTC; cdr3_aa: CASTISRSGNNEQFF
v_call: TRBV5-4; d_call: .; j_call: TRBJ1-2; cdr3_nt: TGTGCCAGCAGCACGGACAGAACGTCCACAGGCTACACCTTC; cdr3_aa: CASSTDRTSTGYTF
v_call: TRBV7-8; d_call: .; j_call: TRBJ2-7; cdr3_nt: TGTGCCAGCAGCGGATTCACCGGGACTGTGGATCCAACCTACGAGCAGTACTTC; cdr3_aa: CASSGFTGTVDPTYEQYF
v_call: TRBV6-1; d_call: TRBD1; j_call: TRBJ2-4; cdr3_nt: TGTGCCAGTGGGACAGGGAGCAAAAACATTCAGTACTTC; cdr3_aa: CASGTGSKNIQYF
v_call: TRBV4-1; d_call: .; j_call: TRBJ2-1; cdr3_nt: TGCGCCAGCAGCCAATGGGGGGAGTCTTACAATGAGCAGTTCTTC; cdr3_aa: CASSQWGESYNEQFF
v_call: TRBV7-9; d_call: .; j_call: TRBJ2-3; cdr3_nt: TGTGCCAGCAGCCTGGGGGGGCTCAGGGGGCGGCCGAGCGGTGATACGCAGTATTTT; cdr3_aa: CASSLGGLRGRPSGDTQYF
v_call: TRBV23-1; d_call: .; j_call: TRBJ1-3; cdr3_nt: TGCGCCAGCAAAAACAGGGCAAAAAACACCATATATTTT; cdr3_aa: CASKNRAKNTIYF
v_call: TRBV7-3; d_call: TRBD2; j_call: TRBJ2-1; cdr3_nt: TGTGCCAGCAGTTCCGGGACTAGCGGGGGCAATGAGCAGTTCTTC; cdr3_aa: CASSSGTSGGNEQFF
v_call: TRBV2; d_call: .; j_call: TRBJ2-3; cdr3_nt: TGTGCCAGCAGTGAAGAGAAAACAGTCCGCACAGATACGCAGTATTTT; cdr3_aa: CASSEEKTVRTDTQYF
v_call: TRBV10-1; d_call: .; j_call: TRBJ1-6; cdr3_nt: TGCGCCAGCAGGCATCAGGGTCCACCCCTCCACTTT; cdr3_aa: CASRHQGPPLHF
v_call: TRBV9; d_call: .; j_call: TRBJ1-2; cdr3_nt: TGTGCCAGCAGCGGATACAGCTATGGCTACACCTTC; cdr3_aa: CASSGYSYGYTF
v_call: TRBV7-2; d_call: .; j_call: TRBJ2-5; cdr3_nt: TGTGCCAGCAGCCCCGGGGGTTTCCAAGAGACCCAGTACTTC; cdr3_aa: CASSPGGFQETQYF
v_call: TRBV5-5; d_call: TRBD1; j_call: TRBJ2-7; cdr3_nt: TGTGCCAGCAGCTTGATGGGGCAGGGGGCTCGGGAGCAGTACTTC; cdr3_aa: CASSLMGQGAREQYF
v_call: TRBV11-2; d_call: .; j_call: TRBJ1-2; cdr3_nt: TGTGCCAGCGGAGACAGGAACAGTGGCTACACCTTC; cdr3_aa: CASGDRNSGYTF
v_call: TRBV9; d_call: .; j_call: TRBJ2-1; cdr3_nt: TGTGCCAGCAGCGTATCAGGGGCACCTTACAATGAGCAGTTCTTC; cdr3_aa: CASSVSGAPYNEQFF
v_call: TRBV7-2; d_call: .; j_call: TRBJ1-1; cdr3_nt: TGTGCCAGCAGCTTAGACGGGTCCCACACTGAAGCTTTCTTT; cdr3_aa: CASSLDGSHTEAFF
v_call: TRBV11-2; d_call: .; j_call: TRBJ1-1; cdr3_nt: TGTGCCAGCAGCTTAGGGCCGACAGGAACATCCACTGAAGCTTTCTTT; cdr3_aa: CASSLGPTGTSTEAFF
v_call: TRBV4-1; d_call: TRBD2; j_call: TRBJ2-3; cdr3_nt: TGCGCCAGCAGCCACGCCCCCGGACTAGCGGGAGGGCCCCGGGGAGATACGCAGTATTTT; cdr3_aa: CASSHAPGLAGGPRGDTQYF
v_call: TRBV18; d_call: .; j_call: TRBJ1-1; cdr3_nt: TGTGCCAGCTCACCACGAAGGGGCGATAAATCTGAAGCTTTCTTT; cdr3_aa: CASSPRRGDKSEAFF
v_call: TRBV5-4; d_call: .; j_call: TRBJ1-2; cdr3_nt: TGTGCCAGCAGCTTCCAGGGTATTCGTGGCTACACCTTC; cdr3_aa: CASSFQGIRGYTF
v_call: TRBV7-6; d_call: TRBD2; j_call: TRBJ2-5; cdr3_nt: TGTGCCAGCGGCGGACTAGCGGGGTTCCAAGAGACCCAGTACTTC; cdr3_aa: CASGGLAGFQETQYF
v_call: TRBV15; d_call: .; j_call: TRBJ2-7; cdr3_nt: TGTGCCACCAGCCTCCCCCCCCGGTACGAGCAGTACTTC; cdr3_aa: CATSLPPRYEQYF
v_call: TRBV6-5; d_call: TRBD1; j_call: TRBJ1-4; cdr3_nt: TGTGCCAGCAGTTACGGCGGGACAGGGAATGAAAAACTGTTTTTT; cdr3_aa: CASSYGGTGNEKLFF
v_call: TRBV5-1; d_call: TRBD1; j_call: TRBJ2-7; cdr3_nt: TGCGCCAGCAGCTTGGTCGGGACAGTTCCCTACGAGCAGTACTTC; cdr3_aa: CASSLVGTVPYEQYF
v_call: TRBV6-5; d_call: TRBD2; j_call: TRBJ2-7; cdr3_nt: TGTGCCAGCAGGGGACTAGCGAGGTACGAGCAGTACTTC; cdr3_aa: CASRGLARYEQYF